This record covers a single T cell receptor beta chain. This clone was observed a single time. Its binding antigen is unknown. Base qualities were left out, and no much larger clone turns up one base away. The sample originates from a study of shared clonotypes between healthy human individuals (dated by TCRdb to 2020 to 2021). For the wider study: The cohort comprised two women and a few men aged 18 to 49 years. The study deeply sequenced blood TCR repertoires of five healthy adults to estimate repertoire size and the extent of clonotype sharing between individuals. Between about 0.94 and 10 billion PBMCs per donor were obtained by leukapheresis. Per donor, three plates each were used for CD4 naive and CD4 memory, two for CD8 naive, and one for CD8 memory. Libraries were prepared and TCR repertoires were sequenced by different laboratories using diverse techniques, in order to increase sequencing depth and limit assay-specific biases. Overall results and qualifications from the work: Rarefaction of sorted-subset datasets indicated incomplete sequencing despite the large sequencing depth. Estimated clonotype richness was generally larger for naive than for memory subsets. Compared with non-shared clonotypes, clonotypes shared by all four sorted-subset donors had higher generation probabilities. Only blood was sampled, and tissue TCR repertoires likely differ from those in blood. Sharing across four donors was observed for approximately 5% of naive CD4, over 3% of naive CD8, over 2% of memory CD4, and roughly 0.4% of memory CD8 clonotypes. Based on pairwise subsampling, the degree of clonotype sharing among donors was expected to be affected by sequencing depth. Because the study included a small number of donors, the genetic and exposure-history diversity represented was limited.

Using the deep immunoSEQ assay, TCR CDR3 regions were amplified from genomic DNA by multiplex PCR. Genomic DNA extracted from each cell subset was distributed evenly over all wells of several immunoSEQ 96-well plates, and each plate served as one replicate. For sorted subsets, each replicate PCR was loaded with about 0.2 ug genomic DNA, equivalent to about 30,000 T cell genomes. The purified libraries were quantified using a Qubit 3.0 fluorometer, sized with a Bioanalyzer 2100, and then quantified again using the KAPA Library Quantification kit. Every immunoSEQ 96-well plate was sequenced on a dedicated single-read 150-cycle Illumina NextSeq 550 flow cell. On the authors' methods: The immunoSEQ output contained only junctional sequences without quality scores, so filtering could not match that applied to full-length reads. To assign V/J genes and CDR3, sequences were annotated using PyIR, a Python wrapper for IgBLAST v1.9, with IMGT germline references. Any read was removed if the V/J assignment was weak (E-value above 1e-6), the CDR3 was missing, or the read contained stop codons, out-of-frame junctions, or ambiguous translated residues. V3J clonotypes were defined as sequences sharing an identical inferred V gene, J gene, and CDR3 amino acid sequence. Percentage overlap between repertoires was calculated by dividing the number of shared unique clonotypes by the size of the smaller repertoire. Three approaches were used to assess repertoire richness: RTK rarefaction, the Chao1 estimator, and Recon v2.1 estimates of unobserved clonotypes. Generation probabilities were computed with OLGA for all TCRbeta clonotypes obtained by the gDNA method from several donors. This is the immuneACCESS table as TCRdb keeps it, with only in-frame sequences that have V and J called. A part of the clones is gone; compared with another copy, unresolved V genes explain less than half, and the rest is unexplained. Clone size and V and J calls were adopted from that table, with D and trimming inferred from the DNA. The sample data list some 2.4 million clones, and approximately 93% of these were observed just once. Around 0.4% of the sample rests with the top ten.

Healthy HIV-negative adults with no recently reported acute infections or vaccinations were included as donors. Every donor was a Caucasian adult residing in Nashville, Tennessee, USA. CD4+ T cells were enriched by magnetic negative selection; naive cells were then positively selected on CD45RA, and the negative fraction formed the memory subset. Blood was obtained by leukapheresis, after which PBMCs were separated by Ficoll-Histopaque density gradient centrifugation and cryopreserved in liquid nitrogen vapor phase. Purity and quantity of every magnetically sorted T cell population were checked by analytical flow cytometry. Each sorted fraction had its genomic DNA isolated and then quantified by UV absorbance on a Nanodrop 2000c. Sequences SGDLS (CDR1) and YYNGEE (CDR2) are obtained from the germline V gene. Germline trimming amounts to 4 bases on V and 1 base on J, with 8 as the count of junction bases outside the gene matches. Inclusive of the bounding cysteine and phenylalanine, the CDR3 is 15 residues long. The sequence is cut down to CDR3 DNA, 45 bases in frame from base 1.

Recombination connected TRBV9 to TRBJ2-7; 7 central nucleotides agree with TRBD2. The TCR was taken from a man younger than 35 in good health. Some clones in this sample may be carry-over from other donors' samples. The sample consisted of naive CD4+ T cells from PBMCs. In the paper's terms, the cell subset or site label means: CD45RA+ positively selected. Here the CDR3 is given as CASSSRQRGSYEQYF. The base sequence is TGTGCCAGCAGCTCCCGCCAGCGGGGATCCTACGAGCAGTACTTC.